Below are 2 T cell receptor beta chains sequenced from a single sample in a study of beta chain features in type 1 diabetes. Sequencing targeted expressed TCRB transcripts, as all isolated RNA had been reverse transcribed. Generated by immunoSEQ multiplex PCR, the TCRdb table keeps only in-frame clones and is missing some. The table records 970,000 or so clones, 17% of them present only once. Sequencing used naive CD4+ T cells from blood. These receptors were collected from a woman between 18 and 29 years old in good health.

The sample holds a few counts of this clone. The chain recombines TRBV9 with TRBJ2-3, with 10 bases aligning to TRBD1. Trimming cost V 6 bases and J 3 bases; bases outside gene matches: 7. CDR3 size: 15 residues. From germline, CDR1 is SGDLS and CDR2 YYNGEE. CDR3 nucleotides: TGTGCCAGCAACCGACCGGGACAGGGGACAGATACGCAGTATTTT. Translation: CASNRPGQGTDTQYF.

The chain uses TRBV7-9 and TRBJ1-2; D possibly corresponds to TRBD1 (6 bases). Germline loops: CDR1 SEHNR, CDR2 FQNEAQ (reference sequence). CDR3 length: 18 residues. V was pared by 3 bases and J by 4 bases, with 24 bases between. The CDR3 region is CASSFYHSAEQGGYGYTF. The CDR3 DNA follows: TGTGCCAGCAGCTTCTACCACTCCGCCGAACAGGGAGGCTATGGCTACACCTTC.